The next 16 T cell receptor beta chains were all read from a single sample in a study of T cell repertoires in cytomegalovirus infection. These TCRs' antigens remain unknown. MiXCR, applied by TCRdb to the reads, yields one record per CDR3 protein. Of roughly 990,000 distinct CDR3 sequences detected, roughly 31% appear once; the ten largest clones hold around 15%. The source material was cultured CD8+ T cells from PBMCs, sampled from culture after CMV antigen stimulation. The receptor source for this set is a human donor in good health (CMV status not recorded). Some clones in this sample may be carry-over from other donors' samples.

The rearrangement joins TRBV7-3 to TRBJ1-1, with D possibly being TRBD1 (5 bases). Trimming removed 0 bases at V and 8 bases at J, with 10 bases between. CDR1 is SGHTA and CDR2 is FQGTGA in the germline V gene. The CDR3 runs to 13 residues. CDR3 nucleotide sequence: TGTGCCAGCAGCTTAACTCGGGGCCAAGAAGCTTTCTTT. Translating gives CASSLTRGQEAFF. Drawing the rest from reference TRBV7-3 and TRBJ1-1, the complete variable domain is GAGVSQTPSNKVTEKGKYVELRCDPISGHTALYWYRQSLGQGPEFLIYFQGTGAADDSGLPNDRFFAVRPEGSVSTLKIQRTERGDSAVYLCASSLTRGQEAFFGQGTRLTVV.

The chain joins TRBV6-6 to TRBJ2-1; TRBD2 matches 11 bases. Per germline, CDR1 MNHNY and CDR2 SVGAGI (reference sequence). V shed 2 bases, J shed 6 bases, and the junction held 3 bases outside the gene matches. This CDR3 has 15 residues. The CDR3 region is CASSYGGLAANEQFF. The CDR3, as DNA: TGTGCCAGCAGTTACGGGGGACTAGCGGCCAATGAGCAGTTCTTC.

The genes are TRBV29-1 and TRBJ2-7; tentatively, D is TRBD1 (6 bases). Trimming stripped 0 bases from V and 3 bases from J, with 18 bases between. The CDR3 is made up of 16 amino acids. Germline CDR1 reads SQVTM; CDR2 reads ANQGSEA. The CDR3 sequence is CSVEDPRAPGVYEQYF. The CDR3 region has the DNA TGCAGCGTTGAAGATCCGAGAGCTCCAGGGGTCTACGAGCAGTACTTC.

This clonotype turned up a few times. The CDR3 loop reads CASSHPGRMAYEKLFF. CDR3 coding DNA: TGTGCCAGCAGCCACCCAGGGAGGATGGCGTATGAAAAACTGTTTTTT. V gene TRBV7-9 combines with J gene TRBJ1-4; TRBD1 is a possible D gene (5 bases). V was shortened by 5 bases and J by 6 bases, with 19 bases between the two germline ends. The CDR3 length is 16 residues. Germline-derived CDR1 and CDR2 are SEHNR and FQNEAQ (reference sequence).

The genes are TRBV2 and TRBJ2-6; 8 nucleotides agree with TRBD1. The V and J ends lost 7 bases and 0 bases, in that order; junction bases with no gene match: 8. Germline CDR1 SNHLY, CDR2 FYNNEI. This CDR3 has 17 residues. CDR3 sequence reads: CASMPGQVNSGANVLTF. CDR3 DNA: TGTGCCAGCATGCCGGGACAGGTGAACTCTGGGGCCAACGTCCTGACTTTC.

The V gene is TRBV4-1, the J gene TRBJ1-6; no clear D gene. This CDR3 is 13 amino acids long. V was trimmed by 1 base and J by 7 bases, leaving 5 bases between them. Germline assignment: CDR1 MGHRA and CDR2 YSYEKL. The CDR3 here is CASSQAVNSPLHF. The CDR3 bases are TGCGCCAGCAGCCAAGCGGTAAATTCACCCCTCCACTTT.

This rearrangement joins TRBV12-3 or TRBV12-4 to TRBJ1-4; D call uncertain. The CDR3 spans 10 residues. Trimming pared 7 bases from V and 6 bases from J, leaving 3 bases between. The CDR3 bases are TGTGCCAGCATGGATGAAAAACTGTTTTTT. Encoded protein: CASMDEKLFF.

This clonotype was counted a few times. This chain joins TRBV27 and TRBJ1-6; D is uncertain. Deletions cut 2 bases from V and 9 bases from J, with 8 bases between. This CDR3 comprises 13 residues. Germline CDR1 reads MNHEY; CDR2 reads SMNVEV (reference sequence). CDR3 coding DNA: TGTGCCAGCAGTTTAGCTTCTCGTTCACCCCTCCACTTT. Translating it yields CASSLASRSPLHF.

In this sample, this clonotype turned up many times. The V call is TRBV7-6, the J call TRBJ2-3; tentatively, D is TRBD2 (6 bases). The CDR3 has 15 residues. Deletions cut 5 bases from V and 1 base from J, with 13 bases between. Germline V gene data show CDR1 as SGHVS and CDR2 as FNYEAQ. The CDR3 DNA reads TGTGCCAGCAGCCTAGGATGGGGGGGCACAGATACGCAGTATTTT. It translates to CASSLGWGGTDTQYF.

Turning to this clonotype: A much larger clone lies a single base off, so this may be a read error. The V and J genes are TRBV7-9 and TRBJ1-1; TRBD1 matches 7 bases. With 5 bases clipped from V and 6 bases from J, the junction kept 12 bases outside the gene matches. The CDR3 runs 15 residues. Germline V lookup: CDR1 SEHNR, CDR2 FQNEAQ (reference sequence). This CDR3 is CASSALDRMFPEAFF. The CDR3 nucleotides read TGTGCCAGCAGCGCATTGGACAGGATGTTTCCTGAAGCTTTCTTT.

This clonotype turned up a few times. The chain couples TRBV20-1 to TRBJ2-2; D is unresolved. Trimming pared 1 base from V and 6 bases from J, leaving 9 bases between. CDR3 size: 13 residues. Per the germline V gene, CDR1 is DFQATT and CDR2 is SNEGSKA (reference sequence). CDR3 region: CSARGLVAGELFF. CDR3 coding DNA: TGCAGTGCTAGAGGATTGGTCGCCGGGGAGCTGTTTTTT.

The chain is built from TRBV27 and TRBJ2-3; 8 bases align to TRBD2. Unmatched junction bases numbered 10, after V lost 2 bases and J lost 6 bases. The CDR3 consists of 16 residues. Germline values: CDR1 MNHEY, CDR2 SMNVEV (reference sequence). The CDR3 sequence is CASSLGRGGHLDTQYF. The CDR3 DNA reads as TGTGCCAGCAGTTTAGGTCGGGGGGGCCACTTGGATACGCAGTATTTT.

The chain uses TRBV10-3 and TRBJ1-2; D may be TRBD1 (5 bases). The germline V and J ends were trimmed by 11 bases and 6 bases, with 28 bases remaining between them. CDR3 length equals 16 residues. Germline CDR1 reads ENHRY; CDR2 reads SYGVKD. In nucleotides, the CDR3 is TGTGCCGTAGGGGAAAACCCAAAATTACTATGGCATGGCTACACCTTC. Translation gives CAVGENPKLLWHGYTF.

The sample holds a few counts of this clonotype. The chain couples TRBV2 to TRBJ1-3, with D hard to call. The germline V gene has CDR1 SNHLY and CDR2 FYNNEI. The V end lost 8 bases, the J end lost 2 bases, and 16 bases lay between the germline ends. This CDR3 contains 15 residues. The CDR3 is CASLTASLTGNTIYF. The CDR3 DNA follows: TGTGCCAGCCTTACAGCCTCCCTCACTGGAAACACCATATATTTT.

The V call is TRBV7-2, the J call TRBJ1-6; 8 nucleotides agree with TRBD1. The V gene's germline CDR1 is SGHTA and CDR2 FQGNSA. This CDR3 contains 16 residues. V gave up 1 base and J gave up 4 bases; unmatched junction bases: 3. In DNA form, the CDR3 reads TGTGCCAGCAGCTTAGGGGGACAGGCGTATAATTCACCCCTCCACTTT. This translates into CASSLGGQAYNSPLHF.

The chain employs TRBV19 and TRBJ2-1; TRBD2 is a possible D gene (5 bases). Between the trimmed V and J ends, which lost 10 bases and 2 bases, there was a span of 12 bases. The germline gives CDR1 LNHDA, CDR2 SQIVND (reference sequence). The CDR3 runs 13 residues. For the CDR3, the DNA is TGTGCCACCGACGGGGAAACCTACAATGAGCAGTTCTTC. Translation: CATDGETYNEQFF.